The T cell receptor (beta chain) under discussion was sequenced for a study of OX40 agonist ivuxolimab in advanced cancers. Whole-study context: Participants averaged about 66 years of age (range roughly 20 to 90) and were 82.7% male.

Sequencing was performed with immunoSEQ multiplex PCR; in TCRdb, only in-frame clones are kept and a portion is missing. The table includes about 29,000 clones, roughly four fifths detected once. To note about this clone: Its antigen is unknown.

General study findings and limits: CD4+ and CD8+ T cells in blood underwent clonal expansion by week 6 at 0.1 to 3.0 mg/kg. Partial responders dosed at 0.1-3.0 mg/kg displayed clonal expansion ranking among the lowest. Low levels of normalized T-cell clonal expansion also appeared in some nonresponders.

CDR1 and CDR2 (germline): ENHRY, SYGVKD. With 4 bases clipped from V and 6 bases from J, the junction kept 15 bases outside the gene matches. The CDR3 has 17 residues. Here the sequenced sample was CD4+ or CD8+ T cells sorted from blood, taken in a trial of the OX40 agonist ivuxolimab. V usage is TRBV10-3 and J usage is TRBJ1-2; the match to TRBD1 covers 9 bases. This TCR came from an adult with an advanced solid tumor such as melanoma, head and neck, liver or kidney cancer. DNA for the CDR3: TGTGCCATCAGTGCTCTGAATTCGGGACAGGGTATCGATGGCTACACCTTC. Encoded protein: CAISALNSGQGIDGYTF.